Following are 4 T cell receptor beta chains from one sample sequenced in a study of beta chain features in type 1 diabetes. The entirety of the isolated RNA underwent reverse transcription, so expressed TCRB transcripts were sequenced. TCRdb keeps only in-frame clones here, not all; method: immunoSEQ multiplex PCR. The table has hundreds of thousands of clones, 30% seen once. Sequenced sample: naive CD4+ T cells from blood. The source of these receptors is a man aged 18 to 29 in good health.

This clone was detected only a few times. The chain carries TRBV29-1 and TRBJ2-5; the D gene is possibly TRBD2 (6 bases). With 2 bases removed from V and 2 bases from J, the gap between germline ends came to 12 bases. Germline lookup yields CDR1 SQVTM and CDR2 ANQGSEA. The CDR3 extends over 14 amino acids. The DNA for the CDR3 is TGCAGCGTTGAATGGCGGGATGAGCAAGAGACCCAGTACTTC. Translation: CSVEWRDEQETQYF.

The chain is built from TRBV30 and TRBJ2-2; D uncertain. Trimming removed 2 bases at V and 2 bases at J, with 15 bases between. CDR1 and CDR2 (germline): GTSNPN, SVGIG (reference sequence). The CDR3 covers 16 residues. Written as DNA, the CDR3 is TGTGCCTGGAGTAACGGAGTTTCACAAAACACCGGGGAGCTGTTTTTT. It specifies CAWSNGVSQNTGELFF.

The V gene is TRBV29-1, the J gene TRBJ2-7, with 7 nucleotides matching TRBD1. The CDR3 runs 12 residues. Germline assignment: CDR1 SQVTM and CDR2 ANQGSEA. The V gene end was trimmed by 4 bases and the J gene end by 3 bases; junction bases not matched to a gene: 3. CDR3 coding DNA: TGCAGCGTTGCTCGGGACAGCTACGAGCAGTACTTC. Its protein product is CSVARDSYEQYF.

This clone was observed a handful of times. This chain links TRBV6-5 with TRBJ2-1, with D tentatively TRBD1 or TRBD2 (5 bases each). This CDR3 region has 14 residues. The germline gives CDR1 MNHEY, CDR2 SVGAGI. V shed 5 bases and J shed 6 bases, with 14 bases lying between them. CDR3 region: CASSQPGTTNEQFF. The CDR3 DNA reads as TGTGCCAGCAGTCAACCTGGGACGACCAATGAGCAGTTCTTC.